This T cell receptor (beta chain) emerged from a study of T cell responses to AZD1222 COVID-19 vaccine. The CDR3 is 15 residues long. V was pared by 0 bases and J by 5 bases, with 6 bases of the junction left unmatched. CDR1 MGHRA and CDR2 YSYEKL come from the germline V gene. This table comes from immunoSEQ multiplex PCR, and its TCRdb copy is limited to in-frame clones, with some not included. The data show fewer than 100,000 clones, around nine tenths seen once. Pooling was applied to second doses at about 4 or about 12 weeks. The TCR comes from an adult who received the AZD1222 COVID-19 vaccine. The material sequenced was peripheral blood, taken 28 days after the second AZD1222 dose. The chain is built from TRBV4-1 and TRBJ2-7, with TRBD1 matching 8 bases. CDR3 coding DNA: TGCGCCAGCAGCCAAGAACCGGACAGGGACCACGAGCAGTACTTC. As protein: CASSQEPDRDHEQYF.